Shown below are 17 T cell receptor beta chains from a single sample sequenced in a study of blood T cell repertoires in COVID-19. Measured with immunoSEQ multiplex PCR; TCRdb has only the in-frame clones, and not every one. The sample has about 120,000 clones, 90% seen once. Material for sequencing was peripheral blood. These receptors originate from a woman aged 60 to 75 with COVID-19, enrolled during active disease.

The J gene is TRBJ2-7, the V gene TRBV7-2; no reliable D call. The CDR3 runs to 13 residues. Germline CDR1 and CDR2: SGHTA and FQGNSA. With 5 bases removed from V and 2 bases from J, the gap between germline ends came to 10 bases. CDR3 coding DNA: TGTGCCAGCAGCCCTAGACCAGCCTACGAGCAGTACTTC. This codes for CASSPRPAYEQYF.

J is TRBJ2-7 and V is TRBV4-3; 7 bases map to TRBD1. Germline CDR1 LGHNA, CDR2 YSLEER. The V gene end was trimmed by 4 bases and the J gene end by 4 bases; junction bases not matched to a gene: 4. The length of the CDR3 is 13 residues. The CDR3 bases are TGCGCCAGCAGCCCGGCCAGGGGGTACGAGCAGTACTTC. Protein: CASSPARGYEQYF.

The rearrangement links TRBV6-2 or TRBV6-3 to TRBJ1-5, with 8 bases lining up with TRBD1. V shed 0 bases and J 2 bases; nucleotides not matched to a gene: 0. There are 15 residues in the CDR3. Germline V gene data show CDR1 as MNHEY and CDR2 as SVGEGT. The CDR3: CASSYSGQGNQPQHF. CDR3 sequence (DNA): TGTGCCAGCAGTTACTCGGGACAGGGCAATCAGCCCCAGCATTTT.

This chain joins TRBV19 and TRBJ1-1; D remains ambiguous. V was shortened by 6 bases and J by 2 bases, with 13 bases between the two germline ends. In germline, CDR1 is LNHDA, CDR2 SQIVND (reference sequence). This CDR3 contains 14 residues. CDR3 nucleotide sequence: TGTGCCAGTAGGTTTTTGGCAACCAACACTGAAGCTTTCTTT. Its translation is CASRFLATNTEAFF.

The CDR3 sequence is CAWSVKGGSNQPQHF. CDR3 bases: TGTGCCTGGAGTGTTAAGGGGGGGAGCAATCAGCCCCAGCATTTT. J is TRBJ1-5 and V is TRBV30, with D possibly being TRBD1 (6 bases). This CDR3 is 15 amino acids long. V lost 0 bases and J 1 base, leaving 10 bases between the germline ends. Germline CDR1 is GTSNPN and CDR2 is SVGIG (reference sequence).

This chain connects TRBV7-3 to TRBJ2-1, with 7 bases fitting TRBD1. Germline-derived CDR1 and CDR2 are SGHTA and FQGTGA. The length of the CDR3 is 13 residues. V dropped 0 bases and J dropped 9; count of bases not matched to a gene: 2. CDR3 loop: CASSLTHRGEQFF. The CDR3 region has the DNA TGTGCCAGCAGCTTAACACACAGGGGTGAGCAGTTCTTC.

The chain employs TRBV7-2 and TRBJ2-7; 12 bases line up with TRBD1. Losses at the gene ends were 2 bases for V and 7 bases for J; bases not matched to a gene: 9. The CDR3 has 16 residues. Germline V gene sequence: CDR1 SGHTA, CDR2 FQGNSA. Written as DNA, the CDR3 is TGTGCCAGCAGCTTAACCCGGGACAGGGGGCGGGGGGAGCAGTACTTC. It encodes CASSLTRDRGRGEQYF.

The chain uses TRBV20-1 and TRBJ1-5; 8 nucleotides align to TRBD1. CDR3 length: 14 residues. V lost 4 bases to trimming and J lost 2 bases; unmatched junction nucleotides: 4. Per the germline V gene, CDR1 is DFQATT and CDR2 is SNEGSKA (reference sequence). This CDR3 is CSATDRGGNQPQHF. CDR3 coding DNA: TGCAGTGCTACTGACAGGGGAGGCAATCAGCCCCAGCATTTT.

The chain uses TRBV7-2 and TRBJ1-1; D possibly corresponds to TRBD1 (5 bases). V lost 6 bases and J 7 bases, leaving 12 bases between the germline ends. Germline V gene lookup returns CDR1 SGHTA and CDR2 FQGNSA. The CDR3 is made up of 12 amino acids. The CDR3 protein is CASRAGGGEAFF. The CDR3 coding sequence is TGTGCCAGCAGGGCCGGGGGGGGTGAAGCTTTCTTT.

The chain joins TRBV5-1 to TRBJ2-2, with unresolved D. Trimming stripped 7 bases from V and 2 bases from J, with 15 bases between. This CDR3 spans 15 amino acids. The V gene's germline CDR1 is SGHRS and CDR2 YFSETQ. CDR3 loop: CASSLRQTNTGELFF. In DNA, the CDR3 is TGCGCCAGCTCTTTAAGGCAGACAAACACCGGGGAGCTGTTTTTT.

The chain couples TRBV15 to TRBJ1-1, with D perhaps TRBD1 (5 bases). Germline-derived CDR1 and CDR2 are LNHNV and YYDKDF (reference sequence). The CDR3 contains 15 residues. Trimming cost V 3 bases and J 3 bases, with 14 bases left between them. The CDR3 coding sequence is TGTGCCACCAGCAGCCAGGGAGGGCGAGACACTGAAGCTTTCTTT. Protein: CATSSQGGRDTEAFF. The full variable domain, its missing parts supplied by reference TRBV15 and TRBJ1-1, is DAMVIQNPRYQVTQFGKPVTLSCSQTLNHNVMYWYQQKSSQAPKLLFHYYDKDFNNEADTPDNFQSRRPNTSFCFLDIRSPGLGDTAMYLCATSSQGGRDTEAFFGQGTRLTVV.

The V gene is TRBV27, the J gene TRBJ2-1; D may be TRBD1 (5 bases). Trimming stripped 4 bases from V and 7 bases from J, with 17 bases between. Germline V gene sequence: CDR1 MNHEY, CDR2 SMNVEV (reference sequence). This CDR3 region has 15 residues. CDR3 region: CASSSELTGVNEQFF. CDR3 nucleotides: TGTGCCAGCAGTTCCGAGCTAACAGGAGTTAATGAGCAGTTCTTC.

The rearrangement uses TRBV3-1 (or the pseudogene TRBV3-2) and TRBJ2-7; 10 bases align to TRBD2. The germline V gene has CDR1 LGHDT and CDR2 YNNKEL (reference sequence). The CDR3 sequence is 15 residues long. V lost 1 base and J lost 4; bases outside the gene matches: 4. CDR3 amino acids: CASSQGLAGDYEQYF. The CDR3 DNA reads TGTGCCAGCAGCCAAGGGCTAGCGGGGGATTACGAGCAGTACTTC.

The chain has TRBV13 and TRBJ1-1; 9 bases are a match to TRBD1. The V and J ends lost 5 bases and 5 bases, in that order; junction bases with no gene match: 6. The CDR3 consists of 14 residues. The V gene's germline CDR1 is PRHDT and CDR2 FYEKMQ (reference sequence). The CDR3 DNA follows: TGTGCCAGCAGCCTCACCGGGACAGGGACTGAAGCTTTCTTT. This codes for CASSLTGTGTEAFF.

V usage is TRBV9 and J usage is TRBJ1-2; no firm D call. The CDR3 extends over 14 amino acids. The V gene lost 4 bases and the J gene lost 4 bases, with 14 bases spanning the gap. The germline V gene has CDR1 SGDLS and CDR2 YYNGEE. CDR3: CASSTTEPLYGYTF. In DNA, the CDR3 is TGTGCCAGCAGCACAACAGAACCACTCTATGGCTACACCTTC. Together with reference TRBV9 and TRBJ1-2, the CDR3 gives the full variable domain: DSGVTQTPKHLITATGQRVTLRCSPRSGDLSVYWYQQSLDQGLQFLIQYYNGEERAKGNILERFSAQQFPDLHSELNLSSLELGDSALYFCASSTTEPLYGYTFGSGTRLTVV.

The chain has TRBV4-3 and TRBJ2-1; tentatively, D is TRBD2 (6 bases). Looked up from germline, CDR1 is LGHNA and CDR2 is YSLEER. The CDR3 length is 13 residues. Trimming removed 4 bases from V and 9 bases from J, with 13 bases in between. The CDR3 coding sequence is TGCGCCAGCAGCCGACAAGACGGGAGTGAGCAGTTCTTC. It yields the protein CASSRQDGSEQFF.

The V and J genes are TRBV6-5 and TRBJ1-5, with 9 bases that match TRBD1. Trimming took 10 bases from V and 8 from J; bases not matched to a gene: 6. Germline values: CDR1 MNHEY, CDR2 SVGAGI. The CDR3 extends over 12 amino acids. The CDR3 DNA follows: TGTGCCACAGGACAGGGGATGGAGCCCCAGCATTTT. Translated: CATGQGMEPQHF.